Each of the 13 T cell receptor beta chains below was sequenced from the same sample in a study of PD-1 blockade in classical Hodgkin lymphoma. Sequencing was performed with immunoSEQ multiplex PCR; in TCRdb, only in-frame clones are kept and a portion is missing. The repertoire has fewer than 25,000 clones, roughly 80% of them found once; the top ten carry about 7.8%. Patients all relapsed after autologous stem cell transplantation, and there was variation in brentuximab vedotin exposure. The sequencing used peripheral blood mononuclear cells (PBMCs), collected before the second cycle of nivolumab. Every receptor here comes from a human donor with classical Hodgkin lymphoma.

The rearrangement links TRBV4-3 to TRBJ1-1; 10 positions agree with TRBD1. Looked up from germline, CDR1 is LGHNA and CDR2 is YSLEER. V lost 4 bases, J lost 4 bases, and 0 bases stayed unmatched. The CDR3 runs 13 residues. The CDR3 sequence: CASSRTGGTEAFF. As DNA, the CDR3 is TGCGCCAGCAGCCGGACAGGGGGCACTGAAGCTTTCTTT.

The gene calls are TRBV7-6 and TRBJ1-1, with 8 bases matching TRBD1. Looked up from germline, CDR1 is SGHVS and CDR2 is FNYEAQ. V lost 5 bases, J lost 4 bases, and 9 bases stayed unmatched. CDR3 length: 15 residues. CDR3 residues: CASSPRTGRITEAFF. The CDR3 DNA reads TGTGCCAGCAGCCCGAGGACAGGGCGGATCACTGAAGCTTTCTTT. The variable domain in full, with the rest retrieved from reference TRBV7-6 and TRBJ1-1, is GAGVSQSPRYKVTKRGQDVALRCDPISGHVSLYWYRQALGQGPEFLTYFNYEAQQDKSGLPNDRFSAERPEGSISTLTIQRTEQRDSAMYRCASSPRTGRITEAFFGQGTRLTVV.

The rearrangement joins TRBV5-1 to TRBJ2-1, with 7 bases lining up with TRBD2. The J segment lost 3 bases and the V segment lost 4 bases, leaving 1 base of the junction unmatched. The CDR3 extends over 13 amino acids. CDR1 SGHRS and CDR2 YFSETQ come from the germline V gene. CDR3 sequence: CASSRTSYNEQFF. The DNA for the CDR3 is TGCGCCAGCAGCCGGACTAGCTACAATGAGCAGTTCTTC.

This chain connects TRBV9 to TRBJ2-2; 9 bases agree with TRBD2. The CDR3 covers 15 residues. V lost 5 bases, J lost 4 bases, and 6 bases stayed unmatched. Germline-derived CDR1 and CDR2 are SGDLS and YYNGEE. The CDR3 region is CASSRSGGTTGELFF. Here the CDR3 DNA reads TGTGCCAGCAGTCGTAGCGGGGGCACCACCGGGGAGCTGTTTTTT.

The DNA of the CDR3 is TGCACCAGCAGCCCCTCCCTGAAGGGGCTCGGTGGGGCCAACGTCCTGACTTTC. Residues: CTSSPSLKGLGGANVLTF. The chain has TRBV1 and TRBJ2-6; the D call in the table, TRBD1, was not verified against the DNA. TRBV1 constitutes a pseudogene. This CDR3 spans 18 amino acids.

The CDR3 reads CASSPLLAGGTDTQYF. The CDR3 DNA sequence: TGTGCCAGTAGTCCTCTACTAGCGGGGGGAACAGATACGCAGTATTTT. This chain uses TRBV19 with TRBJ2-3, with 12 bases identical to TRBD2. The CDR3 spans 16 residues. V trimming: 5 bases; J trimming: 3 bases; junction bases outside the gene matches: 6. The V gene's germline CDR1 is LNHDA and CDR2 SQIVND (reference sequence).

The CDR3 protein is CASIVSGSNQPQHF. The CDR3 DNA sequence: TGTGCCAGTATCGTCTCGGGAAGCAATCAGCCCCAGCATTTT. The genes are TRBV19 and TRBJ1-5; D ambiguous. The V gene's germline CDR1 is LNHDA and CDR2 SQIVND (reference sequence). Deletions cut 7 bases from V and 1 base from J, with 11 bases between. This CDR3 has 14 amino acids.

DNA for the CDR3: TGTGCCAGCAGGCGACGGGACAGGACCTACGAGCAGTACTTC. It yields the protein CASRRRDRTYEQYF. V is TRBV2 and J is TRBJ2-7; the match to TRBD1 covers 8 bases. Germline trimming cut 6 bases from V and 2 bases from J; bases unmatched to any gene: 6. This CDR3 has 14 amino acids. Germline V gene data show CDR1 as SNHLY and CDR2 as FYNNEI.

The rearrangement uses TRBV2 and TRBJ2-3, with D unclear. The CDR3 loop spans 14 amino acids. Germline loops: CDR1 SNHLY, CDR2 FYNNEI. Deletions cut 4 bases from V and 1 base from J, with 9 bases between. The CDR3 here is CASSVRRGTDTQYF. The CDR3 coding sequence is TGTGCCAGCAGTGTGCGTAGGGGCACAGATACGCAGTATTTT.

The chain is built from TRBV18 and TRBJ1-2; D possibly corresponds to TRBD1 (6 bases). Germline V CDR1 and CDR2: KGHSH, LQKENI. This CDR3 comprises 14 residues. V lost 3 bases, J lost 4 bases, and 12 bases lay in between. The chain's CDR3 is CASSPEGQSYGYTF. The CDR3 DNA follows: TGTGCCAGCTCACCGGAGGGACAATCCTATGGCTACACCTTC.

Only a few counts were recorded for this clone. The V gene is TRBV7-2, the J gene TRBJ2-1, with a possible D match to TRBD2 (5 bases). The germline CDR1 and CDR2 sequences are SGHTA and FQGNSA. V lost 5 bases and J lost 3, with 14 bases in between. This CDR3 is built from 15 residues. CDR3 sequence (DNA): TGTGCCAGCAGCGCAACCGGGATGAACTACAATGAGCAGTTCTTC. Translated: CASSATGMNYNEQFF.

The V gene is TRBV6-5, the J gene TRBJ2-7; 7 bases line up with TRBD1. The trim removed 7 bases at V and 1 base at J, leaving 4 bases unmatched. The CDR3 loop spans 13 amino acids. Looked up from germline, CDR1 is MNHEY and CDR2 is SVGAGI. DNA of the CDR3: TGTGCCAGCACCGGGACAGCTTCCTACGAGCAGTACTTC. Translation: CASTGTASYEQYF.

The chain employs TRBV7-3 and TRBJ1-1, with D possibly TRBD1 on 6 matching bases. Trimming stripped 5 bases from V and 1 base from J, with 11 bases between. This CDR3 contains 14 residues. The germline CDR1 and CDR2 sequences are SGHTA and FQGTGA. As DNA, the CDR3 is TGTGCCAGCAGCCTACAGGGAAAGAACACTGAAGCTTTCTTT. Translation gives CASSLQGKNTEAFF. The variable domain in full, completed from reference TRBV7-3 and TRBJ1-1, reads GAGVSQTPSNKVTEKGKYVELRCDPISGHTALYWYRQSLGQGPEFLIYFQGTGAADDSGLPNDRFFAVRPEGSVSTLKIQRTERGDSAVYLCASSLQGKNTEAFFGQGTRLTVV.